This TCR beta chain was sequenced in a study of blood T cell repertoires in COVID-19. Study at large: The origin of the acute and convalescent COVID-19 samples was the United States, Italy and Spain.

Generated by immunoSEQ multiplex PCR, the TCRdb table keeps only in-frame clones and is missing some. Of 330,000 or so clones listed, roughly 90% are singletons. The V end lost 0 bases, the J end lost 3 bases, and 12 bases lay between the germline ends. Germline CDR1 and CDR2: SEHNR and FQNEAQ (reference sequence). The CDR3 extends over 15 amino acids. This chain connects TRBV7-9 to TRBJ2-7; D may be TRBD2 (6 bases). Sequenced: PBMCs or T cells enriched from blood (not recorded which). This receptor was taken from a woman aged 25-40 years who had been exposed to COVID-19. This CDR3 reads CASSLARLGFYEQYF. In DNA form, the CDR3 reads TGTGCCAGCAGCTTAGCTAGACTAGGGTTCTACGAGCAGTACTTC.